This TCR beta chain emerged from a study of T-cell reconstitution after alpha-beta-depleted transplantation in children. The CDR3 has 13 residues. CDR1 is SGHRS and CDR2 is YFSETQ in the germline V gene. V was clipped by 6 bases and J by 5 bases, with 13 bases between them. Unique molecular identifiers tagged the TCRbeta library. TCRdb processed the PCR reads anew with MiXCR; each CDR3 protein has one entry. The data hold 200,000 to 300,000 distinct CDR3 sequences, with approximately 12% observed a single time. As concerns this clonotype: A read error is possible here, since a much larger clone lies one base away.

This chain links TRBV5-1 with TRBJ2-3; a possible D gene is TRBD1 (5 bases). This TCR was sampled from a human donor who donated a stem cell graft to a child with acute lymphoblastic leukemia. The sample here was PBMCs from the stem cell graft donor, taken from the stem cell graft. The CDR3 DNA follows: TGCGCCAGCACCAAAGACAGCTTAGATACGCAGTATTTT. Protein product: CASTKDSLDTQYF.